This T cell receptor (beta chain) originates from a study of T cell repertoires in cytomegalovirus infection. Study details: Recently described HLA-C-restricted plus well-studied HLA-B-restricted CMV epitopes were used. Whole-study findings and limits: Dominating the ex vivo response were TCR beta clonotypes that were CMV-specific and HLA-C-restricted. CMV carriers with the relevant HLA were identified by cumulative public TCR beta family frequency.

V shed 5 bases and J 5 bases; nucleotides not matched to a gene: 7. CDR1 is LNHDA and CDR2 is SQIVND in the germline V gene (reference sequence). The CDR3 consists of 16 residues. Concerning this clonotype: Its specificity is unknown.

TCRdb ran MiXCR on the reads and lists one entry per CDR3 protein. The repertoire holds approximately 910,000 distinct CDR3 sequences, about a third seen once, with over 13% in the top ten. This sequence originates from a human donor in good health (CMV status not recorded). Some clones in this sample may be carry-over from other donors' samples. The rearrangement links TRBV19 to TRBJ2-1; 12 bases align to TRBD1. This sample comprised cultured CD8+ T cells from PBMCs, obtained from culture after CMV antigen stimulation. CDR3 DNA: TGTGCCAGTAGTTTCCGGGACAGGGGGCTTAACAATGAGCAGTTCTTC. The encoded protein is CASSFRDRGLNNEQFF.